This is a list of T cell receptor beta chains from one sample in a study of cytomegalovirus exposure and HLA in healthy donors. Assay used: immunoSEQ multiplex PCR; TCRdb lists only in-frame clones, some missing. The table has roughly 190,000 clones, about four fifths seen once. Sequences were obtained from PBMCs. These receptor sequences come from a girl between 5 and 17 years old in good health and CMV-seropositive. CDR3s leave out the opening cysteine and the closing phenylalanine or tryptophan. Fields, in order: CDR3 protein, V gene, J gene.

CDR3aa: ASSQEDSGVTGELF; v_gene: TRBV4-3; j_gene: TRBJ2-2
CDR3aa: ASSKRTGGETQY; v_gene: TRBV6-5; j_gene: TRBJ2-5
CDR3aa: AWSRPPGRGGYEQY; v_gene: TRBV30; j_gene: TRBJ2-7
CDR3aa: ASSYGQGPDTIY; v_gene: TRBV5-1; j_gene: TRBJ1-3
CDR3aa: ASSVGRGSAKNIQY; v_gene: TRBV9; j_gene: TRBJ2-4
CDR3aa: ASRGQGRNQPQH; v_gene: TRBV6-1; j_gene: TRBJ1-5
CDR3aa: ASSLAVGGVPAYEQY; v_gene: TRBV5-4; j_gene: .
CDR3aa: ASSLGWAGEQF; v_gene: TRBV7-2; j_gene: TRBJ2-1
CDR3aa: ASSSETYNEQF; v_gene: TRBV7-2; j_gene: TRBJ2-1
CDR3aa: ASRGQGNSGANVLT; v_gene: TRBV4-3; j_gene: TRBJ2-6
CDR3aa: ASSLAGSNQPQH; v_gene: TRBV11-2; j_gene: TRBJ1-5
CDR3aa: ASSGGVAELNEQF; v_gene: TRBV9; j_gene: TRBJ2-1
CDR3aa: ASLREGPETQY; v_gene: TRBV6-6; j_gene: TRBJ2-5
CDR3aa: ASSARTGVGYT; v_gene: TRBV9; j_gene: TRBJ1-2
CDR3aa: ASRPLRDYNSPLH; v_gene: TRBV19; j_gene: TRBJ1-6
CDR3aa: ASSSGLAGKETQY; v_gene: TRBV11-2; j_gene: TRBJ2-5
CDR3aa: ASSQTGTGDEKLF; v_gene: TRBV5-4; j_gene: TRBJ1-4
CDR3aa: ASSLVASGGPSTDTQY; v_gene: TRBV5-4; j_gene: TRBJ2-3
CDR3aa: ASSITPRDNEQF; v_gene: TRBV7-9; j_gene: TRBJ2-1
CDR3aa: ASSFHSGGTTDTQY; v_gene: TRBV7-6; j_gene: TRBJ2-3
CDR3aa: ASSITPDTIY; v_gene: TRBV19; j_gene: TRBJ1-3
CDR3aa: ASRPTGGDTQY; v_gene: TRBV5-5; j_gene: TRBJ2-3
CDR3aa: ASSLGPGQGNPEAF; v_gene: TRBV7-2; j_gene: TRBJ1-1
CDR3aa: ASSFALGGFYEQY; v_gene: TRBV6-5; j_gene: TRBJ2-7
CDR3aa: ASSPISLPLAGKETQY; v_gene: TRBV7-9; j_gene: TRBJ2-5
CDR3aa: ASSQGISGRTGGGNQPQH; v_gene: TRBV4-1; j_gene: TRBJ1-5
CDR3aa: ASSVDGSRWETQY; v_gene: TRBV9; j_gene: TRBJ2-5
CDR3aa: ASSLEGQGLHEQY; v_gene: TRBV11-2; j_gene: TRBJ2-7
CDR3aa: ASSGGTGGGEQY; v_gene: TRBV2; j_gene: TRBJ2-7
CDR3aa: ASKPLRQGGANVLT; v_gene: TRBV30; j_gene: TRBJ2-6
CDR3aa: ASSSRTSGIYEQY; v_gene: TRBV27; j_gene: TRBJ2-7
CDR3aa: ASSEVSRSYNEQF; v_gene: TRBV6-6; j_gene: TRBJ2-1